This is a list of T cell receptor beta chains from one sample in a study of shared clonotypes between healthy human individuals. Measured with immunoSEQ multiplex PCR; TCRdb has only the in-frame clones, and not every one. This sample carries more than 2 million clones, over 85% of them seen once, and the ten largest clones take roughly 1%. Sequenced input: naive CD8+ T cells sorted from blood. All receptors derive from a man younger than 35 in good health. Each CDR3 is given with its conserved first and last residue. A D gene is named only where the DNA matches it firmly. The size field is filled for only some rows; it gives once, few, many or a size class.

D | J | size | V | DNA | CDR3
- | TRBJ1-1 | once | TRBV10-3 | TGTGCCATCAGTGAGTCCACGGGGGCTTGGAACACTGAAGCTTTCTTT | CAISESTGAWNTEAFF
- | TRBJ2-7 | - | TRBV6-6 | TGTGCCAGCAGCTCAATGGGATTGGGCGAGCAGTACTTC | CASSSMGLGEQYF
- | TRBJ2-5 | - | TRBV27 | TGTGCCAGCAGTTTATGGGGAAATCGGGACATGTTTGAGGAGACCCAGTACTTC | CASSLWGNRDMFEETQYF
- | TRBJ1-2 | - | TRBV15 | TGTGCCACCAGCAGAGTAGTACAGAACTATGGCTACACCTTC | CATSRVVQNYGYTF
TRBD1 | TRBJ2-1 | - | TRBV6-5 | TGTGCCAGCAGTTACTCGGGACAGGGGGACAATGAGCAGTTCTTC | CASSYSGQGDNEQFF
- | TRBJ2-7 | - | TRBV6-6 | TGTGCCAGCAGTTTCGGATACGAGCAGTACTTC | CASSFGYEQYF
- | TRBJ2-1 | - | TRBV28 | TGTGCCAGCAGTTTTAGGGACCTCCGGGGGTACAATGAGCAGTTCTTC | CASSFRDLRGYNEQFF
- | TRBJ2-7 | - | TRBV7-6 | TGTGCCAGCAGCTTTGACTTTACCTACGAGCAGTACTTC | CASSFDFTYEQYF
- | TRBJ1-6 | once | TRBV18 | TGTGCCAGCTCACCAGTCACCGGGGGTTATAATTCACCCCTCCACTTT | CASSPVTGGYNSPLHF
- | TRBJ2-5 | - | TRBV27 | TGTGCCAGCAGCCCCACAGAGACCCAGTACTTC | CASSPTETQYF
- | TRBJ2-3 | - | TRBV7-9 | TGTGCCAGCAGCTTAGGTTCAGGGGCGAGGGATACGCAGTATTTT | CASSLGSGARDTQYF
- | TRBJ2-5 | - | TRBV7-9 | TGTGCCAGCAGCTTAAACTTACAGGGATGGGAGACCCAGTACTTC | CASSLNLQGWETQYF
- | TRBJ2-4 | - | TRBV6-8 | TGTGCCAGCAGTTACTCGATTCCACAGGCAGGGGGAGGGGGAAACATTCAGTACTTC | CASSYSIPQAGGGGNIQYF
- | TRBJ2-7 | - | TRBV5-1 | TGCGCCAGCAGCTTGGGGATATACGGCTACGAGCAGTACTTC | CASSLGIYGYEQYF
- | TRBJ2-1 | - | TRBV7-9 | TGTGCCAGCAGCTTATTGGGGGGCGATGAGCAGTTCTTC | CASSLLGGDEQFF
- | TRBJ1-5 | - | TRBV6-5 | TGTGCCAGCAGCCCCAGTGTCTATCAGCCCCAGCATTTT | CASSPSVYQPQHF
TRBD1 | TRBJ2-1 | - | TRBV14 | TGTGCCAGCAGCCAAGACACAGGGGCGCTGGATGAGCAGTTCTTC | CASSQDTGALDEQFF
TRBD1 | TRBJ1-2 | - | TRBV11-2 | TGTGCCAGCAGCTTAGGCCGGGACAGGACCCCTCCTAACTATGGCTACACCTTC | CASSLGRDRTPPNYGYTF
TRBD1 | TRBJ2-1 | - | TRBV5-4 | TGTGCCAGCAGCCCGGACAGGGGGGCGAGTGGTGAGCAGTTCTTC | CASSPDRGASGEQFF
- | TRBJ1-2 | - | TRBV28 | TGTGCCAGCAGTTTATGGGGAATGGAGGGCTACACCTTC | CASSLWGMEGYTF
- | TRBJ2-7 | - | TRBV28 | TGTGCCAGCAGCCAAGCCCGCGGGATCGCCTACGAGCAGTACTTC | CASSQARGIAYEQYF
- | TRBJ1-1 | - | TRBV10-2 | TGCGCCAGCAGTGACCAAGGGGAGTGGGACCCTGAAGCTTTCTTT | CASSDQGEWDPEAFF
- | TRBJ2-2 | - | TRBV9 | TGTGCCAGCAGCGTGTTGACCGGATACACCGGGGAGCTGTTTTTT | CASSVLTGYTGELFF
- | TRBJ2-7 | - | TRBV7-8 | TGTGCCAGCAGCGCGGAAGGGGTCGTGTACGAGCAGTACTTC | CASSAEGVVYEQYF
- | TRBJ1-1 | - | TRBV27 | TGTGCCAGCAGTTTATCGGTATACACTGAAGCTTTCTTT | CASSLSVYTEAFF
TRBD1 | TRBJ1-1 | - | TRBV5-1 | TGCGCCAGCAGCTACGGGACAGGACTCAACACTGAAGCTTTCTTT | CASSYGTGLNTEAFF
TRBD1 | TRBJ2-7 | - | TRBV27 | TGTGCCAGCAGCCCATTGGCGACAGGGGGGCTACCGTTACCGTACTTC | CASSPLATGGLPLPYF
- | TRBJ1-2 | - | TRBV30 | TGTGCCTGGGACCTAAGCGCTAACTATGGCTACACCTTC | CAWDLSANYGYTF
- | TRBJ1-6 | - | TRBV27 | TGTGCCAGCAGTTTAGCAGTAGGGGACCCGTATAATTCACCCCTCCACTTT | CASSLAVGDPYNSPLHF
- | TRBJ2-2 | - | TRBV15 | TGTGCCACCAGCAGAGGAGATTACACCGGGGAGCTGTTTTTT | CATSRGDYTGELFF
- | TRBJ2-1 | once | TRBV7-6 | TGTGCCAGCAGCTTAGATTCAGGTTACAATGAGCAGTTCTTC | CASSLDSGYNEQFF
- | TRBJ2-7 | - | TRBV7-9 | TGTGCCAGCAGCTACGAACGTCCATTTTCGGGTGAGCAGTACTTC | CASSYERPFSGEQYF
- | TRBJ2-1 | - | TRBV6-5 | TGTGCCAGCAGCAACCCACGGGGGAATGAGCAGTTCTTC | CASSNPRGNEQFF
TRBD2 | TRBJ2-4 | once | TRBV7-9 | TGTGCCAGCAGCCCATTAGCGGGGTGGGACATTCAGTACTTC | CASSPLAGWDIQYF
TRBD1 | TRBJ1-2 | - | TRBV27 | TGTGCCAGCAGTCCCATCGACCCAGACAGGGACTATGGCTACACCTTC | CASSPIDPDRDYGYTF
- | TRBJ1-5 | - | TRBV30 | TGTGCCTGGAGTGGCGGACAGCATAGCAATCAGCCCCAGCATTTT | CAWSGGQHSNQPQHF
- | TRBJ2-7 | - | TRBV27 | TGTGCCAGCAGTTTTGGAAGGGGGACCTACGAGCAGTACTTC | CASSFGRGTYEQYF
TRBD1 | TRBJ1-2 | - | TRBV6-5 | TGTGCCAGCAGTTTTGGGACAGGGGGTGGCTACACCTTC | CASSFGTGGGYTF
- | TRBJ2-1 | - | TRBV6-6 | TGTGCCAGCAGTTACTCGTTACAACCTGCCCTCAATGAGCAGTTCTTC | CASSYSLQPALNEQFF
- | TRBJ1-1 | - | TRBV19 | TGTGCCAGTAACCTAGGGCCCATAATGAACACTGAAGCTTTCTTT | CASNLGPIMNTEAFF
TRBD2 | TRBJ2-2 | - | TRBV10-3 | TGTGCCATCAGTACTATTGGCGCGGGGGAAAGGACCGGGGAGCTGTTTTTT | CAISTIGAGERTGELFF
- | TRBJ1-1 | - | TRBV4-1 | TGCGCCAGCAGCCAAAGTGCAAACATGAACACTGAAGCTTTCTTT | CASSQSANMNTEAFF
- | TRBJ2-5 | - | TRBV5-6 | TGTGCCAGCAGCTTCCCAGGGGGGTCTGCCCAGTACTTC | CASSFPGGSAQYF
- | TRBJ1-1 | - | TRBV6-1 | TGTGCCAGCAGTGTAGTGCCAAGGTCCACGCGTTCAGCTTTCTTT | CASSVVPRSTRSAFF
- | TRBJ1-4 | - | TRBV6-5 | TGTGCCAGCAGGTTGTTAGGCTCAACTAATGAAAAACTGTTTTTT | CASRLLGSTNEKLFF
- | TRBJ2-7 | - | TRBV4-3 | TGCGCCAGCAGCCAGTTAGGACAAGCCTACGAGCAGTACTTC | CASSQLGQAYEQYF
- | TRBJ2-7 | - | TRBV6-5 | TGTGCCAGCAGTTGGTTCGGCGGCTCCTACGAGCAGTACTTC | CASSWFGGSYEQYF
- | TRBJ1-4 | - | TRBV25-1 | TGTGCCAGCAGTGAATATTGGGGGAATGAAAAACTGTTTTTT | CASSEYWGNEKLFF
TRBD1 | TRBJ2-5 | - | TRBV5-1 | TGCGCCAGCAGCCCGTTACAGGGGGTGGACCAAGAGACCCAGTACTTC | CASSPLQGVDQETQYF
- | TRBJ1-2 | - | TRBV28 | TGTGCCAGCAGGTTCAACCTTGGCTACACCTTC | CASRFNLGYTF
- | TRBJ2-7 | - | TRBV4-1 | TGCGCCAGCAGCCAAAAGGTATCCTACGAGCAGTACTTC | CASSQKVSYEQYF
- | TRBJ1-5 | - | TRBV4-2 | TGTGCCAGCAGGCCCGAGCCATATAGCAATCAGCCCCAGCATTTT | CASRPEPYSNQPQHF
TRBD2 | TRBJ2-1 | - | TRBV28 | TGTGCCAGCAGTTTCCCGTTAGGCGGGGGGATGGATGAGCAGTTCTTC | CASSFPLGGGMDEQFF
- | TRBJ1-6 | - | TRBV6-6 | TGTGCCAGCAGTGACGGACAAGAATATAATTCACCCCTCCACTTT | CASSDGQEYNSPLHF
TRBD1 | TRBJ1-1 | - | TRBV4-3 | TGCGCCAGCAGCCAGGACGCCGGGACAGGGGGCACTGAAGCTTTCTTT | CASSQDAGTGGTEAFF
- | TRBJ2-2 | - | TRBV7-9 | TGTGCCAGCAGCTCAAGCACCGGGGAGCTGTTTTTT | CASSSSTGELFF
TRBD2 | TRBJ2-1 | - | TRBV13 | TGTGCCAGCAGCTCCAGCGGGAGGTATGGTGAGCAGTTCTTC | CASSSSGRYGEQFF
- | TRBJ2-2 | - | TRBV5-6 | TGTGCCAGCAGCCAAACAGGGATTCCCGGGGAGCTGTTTTTT | CASSQTGIPGELFF
TRBD1 | TRBJ2-7 | few | TRBV19 | TGTGCCAGTAGTCCCGGGACAGACTACGAGCAGTACTTC | CASSPGTDYEQYF